Presented here are 5 T cell receptor beta chains from one specimen sequenced in a study of post-analysis software for immune sequencing data. Study findings and constraints: When patients were compared with controls, a handful of TRBV segments were more frequent, TRBV5-6, TRBV5-1 and TRBV20-1 among them.

Every TCR beta cDNA library bore unique molecular identifiers. TCRdb reprocessed the PCR reads with MiXCR, giving one entry per CDR3 protein. The repertoire has 550,000 to 700,000 distinct CDR3 sequences, 44% of them found once; the top ten carry approximately 1.7%. These TCRs' antigens remain unknown. The specimen sequenced was blood. The receptor set was obtained from a girl between 10 and 17 years old with multiple sclerosis.

As DNA, the CDR3 is TGTGCCAGCAGTTTAGAGATTGAGGGAGAGACCCAGTACTTC. Translation gives CASSLEIEGETQYF. The chain has TRBV28 and TRBJ2-5; a possible D gene is TRBD2 (5 bases). Trimming shortened V by 2 bases and J by 4 bases, and 11 bases separated the two germline ends. The CDR3 is made up of 14 amino acids. Germline CDR1 is MDHEN and CDR2 is SYDVKM.

The CDR3 DNA is TGTGCCAGCAGCTCGGGACAGACTCTAGCCAAAAACATTCAGTACTTC. Amino acids: CASSSGQTLAKNIQYF. The chain carries TRBV5-6 and TRBJ2-4; the match to TRBD1 covers 7 bases. The length of the CDR3 is 16 residues. CDR1 and CDR2 (germline): SGHDT, YYEEEE. J lost 0 bases, V lost 3 bases, and 6 bases had no gene match.

The chain carries TRBV5-5 and TRBJ2-3, with unresolved D. V was shortened by 0 bases and J by 7 bases, with 9 bases between the two germline ends. CDR1 is SGHKS, CDR2 YYEKEE, per germline (reference sequence). The CDR3 runs to 13 residues. This chain's CDR3 is CASSLDGPNTQYF. The CDR3 DNA is TGTGCCAGCAGCTTGGACGGGCCAAATACGCAGTATTTT.

This clonotype was seen more than once but under ten times. The V call is TRBV5-1, the J call TRBJ2-5; 13 bases are shared with TRBD2. Unmatched junction bases numbered 14, after V lost 4 bases and J lost 11 bases. This CDR3 region has 16 residues. Germline V CDR1 and CDR2: SGHRS, YFSETQ. CDR3 coding DNA: TGCGCCAGCAGCCTCGGGACTAGCGGGGTAAAAGGGGAGCAGTACTTC. This sequence encodes CASSLGTSGVKGEQYF.

The sample holds a few counts of this clonotype. J is TRBJ1-2 and V is TRBV7-2; D unclear. The V end lost 4 bases, the J end lost 4 bases, and 16 bases lay between the germline ends. Germline lookup yields CDR1 SGHTA and CDR2 FQGNSA. The CDR3 totals 15 residues. CDR3 protein: CASSSLSAYGYGYTF. The CDR3 DNA sequence: TGTGCCAGCAGCTCGCTATCGGCGTATGGCTATGGCTACACCTTC.